The present T cell receptor (beta chain) was sequenced within a study of control samples from healthy donors and cancer patients. Data came from immunoSEQ multiplex PCR; TCRdb stores just in-frame clones and leaves some out. The sample holds some 12,000 clones, approximately 94% seen once. This CDR3 is built from 18 residues. This clone was seen a handful of times. The sequence derives from an older man with head and neck cancer. V gene TRBV1 combines with J gene TRBJ2-7; the D segment call TRBD2 is taken from the table without a DNA check. TRBV1 is a recognized pseudogene. The sequenced sample was PBMCs. The CDR3, as DNA: TGCACCAGCAGCCAAGGTGGGTGGGGGACTTACCACTCCTACGAGCAGTACTTC. Encoded protein: CTSSQGGWGTYHSYEQYF.